This T cell receptor (beta chain) was profiled in a study of beta chain features in type 1 diabetes. Study-level points and caveats: Within each of all four CD4+ subsets, Type 1 diabetes patients had TCRB CDR3s that were moderately but significantly shorter. Possibly, sequencing cDNA over-represented cells that had high TCR expression levels.

The investigators reverse transcribed all of the isolated RNA, so they sequenced expressed TCRB transcripts. Measured with immunoSEQ multiplex PCR; TCRdb has only the in-frame clones, and not every one. The table records hundreds of thousands of clones, about 14% of them present only once. This clone has just a few counts. Its antigen is not identified. Isolation of CD4+ naive, central memory, regulatory and stem cell-like memory cells was achieved by sorting via CD45RO/CCR7/CD25/CD127/CD95/CD27. Source material: naive CD4+ T cells from blood. This clonotype was sampled from a man between 18 and 35 years old with type 1 diabetes.

CDR3 sequence: CASSQEDIGYTF. The CDR3 DNA reads TGTGCCAGCAGCCAAGAGGATATCGGCTACACCTTC. The chain links TRBV7-9 to TRBJ1-2, with D hard to call. Germline CDR1 and CDR2: SEHNR and FQNEAQ (reference sequence). The CDR3 runs to 12 residues. With 5 bases removed from V and 8 bases from J, the gap between germline ends came to 12 bases.